This section outlines one TCR beta chain sequence together with its context. Its antigen remains unidentified. Germline-derived CDR1 and CDR2 are MNHEY and SVGAGI. CDR3 size: 13 residues. V lost 5 bases and J 4 bases, leaving 9 bases between the germline ends. Assay used: immunoSEQ multiplex PCR; TCRdb lists only in-frame clones, some missing. The data show hundreds of thousands of clones, less than 90% seen once. This sample is drawn from a study of cytomegalovirus exposure and HLA in healthy donors. Points from the study as a whole: The investigators catalogued 150 to 200 TCR beta chains as cytomegalovirus-associated. Many donors shared some public TCRs, even though most TCR sequences were rare.

Among the 100 to 150 subjects of the validation cohort, separate from the approximately 700-subject first cohort, were the donors. The TCR comes from a man between 18 and 29 years old in good health and CMV-seropositive. The sample was PBMCs. This chain links TRBV6-5 with TRBJ2-1; D is possibly TRBD1 (5 bases). Here the CDR3 DNA reads TGTGCCAGCAGTACCAGGGTTTACAATGAGCAGTTCTTC. Translating it yields CASSTRVYNEQFF.